This T cell receptor beta chain was captured in a study of T cells of healthy individuals. One entry per CDR3 protein, called by TCRdb with MiXCR from the 5' RACE reads. This table holds 75,000 to 95,000 distinct CDR3 sequences, approximately 5.4% found once. This clonotype was picked up a small number of times. The V and J ends lost 2 bases and 4 bases, in that order; junction bases with no gene match: 8. Germline V gene sequence: CDR1 SGHTA, CDR2 FQGNSA. The CDR3 has 18 residues. The source of this sequence is a female donor in good health. This rearrangement joins TRBV7-2 to TRBJ2-3; 14 positions match TRBD2. DNA of the CDR3: TGTGCCAGCAGCTTATCGAGACTAGCGGGAGGGTCGGCAGATACGCAGTATTTT. This codes for CASSLSRLAGGSADTQYF.